This T cell receptor beta chain emerged from a study of T cell responses to AZD1222 COVID-19 vaccine. The assay was immunoSEQ multiplex PCR, and TCRdb's table has in-frame clones only and misses some. Of under 45,000 clones in the sample, approximately 80% were seen once. The CDR3 has 17 amino acids. Trimming pared 0 bases from V and 6 bases from J, leaving 20 bases between. Germline CDR1 SGHNT, CDR2 YYREEE (reference sequence). General study findings and limits: Baseline seropositivity occurred in only six AZD1222 recipients.

For this clone: Its antigen is as yet unknown.

The sequence was collected from an adult who received the AZD1222 COVID-19 vaccine. Specimen: peripheral blood, collected 28 days after the second AZD1222 dose. The chain uses TRBV5-4 and TRBJ2-3; no clear D gene. CDR3 DNA: TGTGCCAGCAGCTTGGGCATCCCAGAACCCGCATTGGATACGCAGTATTTT. This gives the protein CASSLGIPEPALDTQYF.